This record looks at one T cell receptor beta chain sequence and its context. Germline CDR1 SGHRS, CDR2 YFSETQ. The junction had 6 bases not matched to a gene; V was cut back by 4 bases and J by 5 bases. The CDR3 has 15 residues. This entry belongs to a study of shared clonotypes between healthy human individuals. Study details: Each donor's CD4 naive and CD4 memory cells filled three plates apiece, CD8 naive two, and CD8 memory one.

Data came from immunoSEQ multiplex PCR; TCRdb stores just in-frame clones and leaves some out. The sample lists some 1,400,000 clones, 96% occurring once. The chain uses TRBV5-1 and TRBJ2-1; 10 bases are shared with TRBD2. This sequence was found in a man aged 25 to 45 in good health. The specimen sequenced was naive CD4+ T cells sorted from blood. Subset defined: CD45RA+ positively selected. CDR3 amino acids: CASSAGTSVNNEQFF. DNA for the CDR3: TGCGCCAGCAGCGCCGGGACTAGCGTAAACAATGAGCAGTTCTTC.